This entry is about one T cell receptor (beta chain). This record comes from a study of blood T cell repertoires in COVID-19. The wider study: Acute-phase and convalescent COVID-19 samples originated in the United States, Italy and Spain. Sample material is recorded as cDNA or gDNA derived from T cells, B-cell-depleted T cells, or PBMCs.

The germline CDR1 and CDR2 sequences are LNHDA and SQIVND (reference sequence). This CDR3 spans 12 amino acids. Trimming took off 4 bases at V and 5 bases at J, with 8 bases between the two ends. How the authors handled the data: Reference gene primer amplification gave nucleated cell count estimates. Sequencing was performed with immunoSEQ multiplex PCR; in TCRdb, only in-frame clones are kept and a portion is missing. V and J calls and clone size are given by that table; D and trimming were obtained from the DNA. This sample has 30,000 to 40,000 clones, with around nine tenths found just once. The V and J genes are TRBV19 and TRBJ2-5; no clear D gene. The sample was peripheral blood. This TCR derives from a man aged 70 or older with active COVID-19. CDR3 coding DNA: TGTGCCAGTAGTAGCCTCGGGGAGACCCAGTACTTC. It specifies CASSSLGETQYF.